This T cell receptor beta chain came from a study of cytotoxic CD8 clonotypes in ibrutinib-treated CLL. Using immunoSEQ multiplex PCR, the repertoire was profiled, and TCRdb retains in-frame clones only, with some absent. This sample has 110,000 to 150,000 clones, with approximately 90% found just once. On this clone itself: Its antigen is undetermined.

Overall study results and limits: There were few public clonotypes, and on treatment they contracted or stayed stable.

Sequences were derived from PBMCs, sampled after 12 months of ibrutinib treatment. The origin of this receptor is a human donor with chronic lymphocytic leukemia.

CDR3 sequence: CASSRGQLVIGNTIYF. The CDR3 DNA reads as TGCGCCAGCAGCCGCGGACAGCTTGTCATAGGAAACACCATATATTTT. The genes are TRBV5-1 and TRBJ1-3; possible D gene TRBD1, 6 bases. The CDR3 is made up of 16 amino acids. Trimming shortened V by 4 bases and J by 4 bases, and 18 bases separated the two germline ends. CDR1 is SGHRS and CDR2 is YFSETQ in the germline V gene.